These 6 T cell receptor beta chains were all obtained from the same sample, sequenced in a study of cytomegalovirus exposure and HLA in healthy donors. Both 60 Vbeta primers and 13 Jbeta primers went into the PCR. Repertoires were generated with immunoSEQ multiplex PCR, while TCRdb's copy carries only in-frame clones and drops some. Among some 130,000 clones listed, about 80% were seen once. The specimen was PBMCs. These receptors were taken from a man younger than 45 in good health and CMV-seronegative.

This chain links TRBV18 with TRBJ2-1; 10 bases agree with TRBD2. The CDR3 loop spans 15 amino acids. The V segment lost 2 bases and the J segment 9 bases; nucleotides outside the gene matches: 7. Per germline, CDR1 KGHSH and CDR2 LQKENI. The CDR3 here is CASSPRLAGVGEQFF. The CDR3 nucleotides are TGTGCCAGCTCACCAAGGCTAGCGGGAGTTGGTGAGCAGTTCTTC.

The CDR3: CASSPLDNQPQHF. The CDR3 DNA reads as TGTGCCAGCAGTCCGCTAGACAATCAGCCCCAGCATTTT. V is TRBV27 and J is TRBJ1-5, with unresolved D. CDR1 is MNHEY, CDR2 SMNVEV, per germline (reference sequence). V lost 5 bases to trimming and J lost 3 bases, with 8 bases between them. This CDR3 is built from 13 residues.

V usage is TRBV25-1 and J usage is TRBJ2-3; maybe TRBD2 (5 bases). From germline, CDR1 is MGHDK and CDR2 SYGVNS. The CDR3 covers 15 residues. The V and J ends lost 0 bases and 2 bases respectively, with 9 bases between them. The chain's CDR3 is CASSEYRGSTDTQYF. The CDR3 region has the DNA TGTGCCAGCAGTGAATATCGGGGATCCACAGATACGCAGTATTTT.

This clone has a handful of counts. The chain is built from TRBV5-6 and TRBJ1-1; 9 bases map to TRBD1. The germline V gene encodes CDR1 SGHDT and CDR2 YYEEEE. CDR3 length: 16 residues. V gave up 2 bases and J gave up 6 bases; unmatched junction bases: 11. CDR3 region: CASSFQTGGLWAEAFF. The CDR3 coding sequence is TGTGCCAGCAGCTTCCAGACAGGGGGACTCTGGGCTGAAGCTTTCTTT.

J is TRBJ1-1 and V is TRBV7-3; D is ambiguous. Germline CDR1 reads SGHTA; CDR2 reads FQGTGA. Trimming removed 4 bases from V and 6 bases from J, with 18 bases in between. The CDR3 is made up of 15 amino acids. DNA for the CDR3: TGTGCCAGCAGCTCCAGGACGGGAGGCAGGTCTGAAGCTTTCTTT. Translating gives CASSSRTGGRSEAFF.

This clone appeared once. The genes are TRBV30 and TRBJ2-7; 8 positions match TRBD1. This CDR3 comprises 13 residues. Germline trimming cut 4 bases from V and 3 bases from J; bases unmatched to any gene: 5. Germline loops: CDR1 GTSNPN, CDR2 SVGIG (reference sequence). DNA for the CDR3: TGTGCCTGGAAGGGACAGGTTAGCTACGAGCAGTACTTC. This sequence encodes CAWKGQVSYEQYF. The full variable domain, in which reference TRBV30 and TRBJ2-7 provide the parts outside the CDR3, is SQTIHQWPATLVQPVGSPLSLECTVEGTSNPNLYWYRQAAGRGLQLLFYSVGIGQISSEVPQNLSASRPQDRQFILSSKKLLLSDSGFYLCAWKGQVSYEQYFGPGTRLTVT.